Each of the 28 T cell receptor beta chains below was sequenced from the same sample in a study of early T cells in non-severe SARS-CoV-2 infection. One entry per CDR3 protein results from TCRdb running MiXCR on the 5' RACE reads. The sample includes under 35,000 distinct CDR3 sequences, roughly a tenth of them seen just once. The sample comprised whole blood. The origin of the receptors is an adult who was a healthcare worker with PCR-confirmed SARS-CoV-2 infection or an uninfected control (not recorded which).

This clonotype was counted ten times or more. This chain uses TRBV27 with TRBJ2-7; 10 bases are shared with TRBD2. With 7 bases clipped from V and 2 bases from J, the junction kept 8 bases outside the gene matches. Germline lookup yields CDR1 MNHEY and CDR2 SMNVEV (reference sequence). This CDR3 comprises 15 residues. This CDR3 is CASIPLAGETYEQYF. As DNA, the CDR3 is TGTGCCAGCATCCCTCTAGCGGGGGAGACCTACGAGCAGTACTTC.

The V and J genes are TRBV7-2 and TRBJ2-1; TRBD2 agrees at 10 bases. Germline lookup yields CDR1 SGHTA and CDR2 FQGNSA. With V trimmed by 5 bases and J by 4 bases, 8 bases remained unmatched. The CDR3 contains 16 residues. The DNA of the CDR3 is TGTGCCAGCAGCCCCCTGAGCGGGGGGGCATACAATGAGCAGTTCTTC. Translating it yields CASSPLSGGAYNEQFF.

At least ten counts were recorded for this clonotype. The chain employs TRBV13 and TRBJ2-3, with D perhaps matching TRBD2 (6 bases). This CDR3 has 16 amino acids. Trimming removed 5 bases from V and 3 bases from J, with 18 bases in between. Looked up from germline, CDR1 is PRHDT and CDR2 is FYEKMQ (reference sequence). In nucleotides, the CDR3 is TGTGCCAGCAGCGATAGGGTATCGGGGGTGACAGATACGCAGTATTTT. Translated: CASSDRVSGVTDTQYF.

The chain joins TRBV5-5 to TRBJ2-1, with 10 bases lining up with TRBD1. Germline V gene sequence: CDR1 SGHKS, CDR2 YYEKEE (reference sequence). CDR3 length equals 15 residues. Trimming removed 4 bases from V and 5 bases from J; junction bases left unmatched: 6. Here the CDR3 DNA reads TGTGCCAGCAGCGCCGGGACAGGGGAGAACAATGAGCAGTTCTTC. Translation: CASSAGTGENNEQFF.

The gene calls are TRBV2 and TRBJ1-6; unclear D gene. Trimming took off 8 bases at V and 5 bases at J, with 13 bases between the two ends. The germline gives CDR1 SNHLY, CDR2 FYNNEI. The CDR3 length is 14 residues. Written as DNA, the CDR3 is TGTGCCAGCCTCAAGCAGATCGATAATTCACCCCTCCACTTT. As protein: CASLKQIDNSPLHF.

The V call is TRBV3-1, the J call TRBJ2-3; D call uncertain. The germline V and J ends were trimmed by 1 base and 2 bases, with 10 bases remaining between them. The CDR3 loop spans 15 amino acids. From germline, CDR1 is LGHDT and CDR2 YNNKEL (reference sequence). The CDR3 spells CASSQVGSYTDTQYF. The CDR3 DNA reads TGTGCCAGCAGCCAAGTCGGCTCTTACACAGATACGCAGTATTTT.

Notes on this clonotype: At one boundary the junction diverges from the germline segment, which might be a read error. The chain links TRBV7-9 to TRBJ2-7; D gene ambiguous. The CDR3 has 12 residues. Per the germline V gene, CDR1 is SEHNR and CDR2 is FQNEAQ (reference sequence). The CDR3: CASSLDSNEQYF. The DNA for the CDR3 is TGTGCCAGCAGCTTAGACTCCAACGAGCAGTACTTC.

Details on this clonotype: A read error may be the cause here, since a much bigger clone is one base away. The J gene is TRBJ2-3, the V gene TRBV7-3, with a tentative D call TRBD2 (6 bases). Germline CDR1 is SGHTA and CDR2 is FQGTGA. The CDR3 totals 17 residues. As DNA, the CDR3 is TGTGTCAGCAGCTTATGGCCCCACGGGGGAGGCTCAGATACGCAGTATTTT. Translated: CVSSLWPHGGGSDTQYF.

This clonotype has at least ten counts. The J gene is TRBJ1-5, the V gene TRBV7-3, with no clear D. The CDR3 loop spans 14 amino acids. Germline CDR1 SGHTA, CDR2 FQGTGA. V was shortened by 5 bases and J by 7 bases, with 15 bases between the two germline ends. The chain's CDR3 is CASSPGRIDQPQHF. The DNA for the CDR3 is TGTGCCAGCAGCCCAGGCCGGATAGACCAGCCCCAGCATTTT.

This clonotype was recorded at least ten times. The V call is TRBV7-2, the J call TRBJ2-7, with 8 bases lining up with TRBD1. CDR1 and CDR2 (germline): SGHTA, FQGNSA. CDR3 length equals 14 residues. Trimming cost V 7 bases and J 2 bases; bases outside gene matches: 7. The CDR3: CASKQTGDPYEQYF. The CDR3 DNA is TGTGCCAGCAAGCAGACAGGGGACCCCTACGAGCAGTACTTC.

This clonotype was seen a handful of times. The chain carries TRBV29-1 and TRBJ2-7; unclear D gene. Germline-derived CDR1 and CDR2 are SQVTM and ANQGSEA. Between the trimmed V and J ends, which lost 3 bases and 6 bases, there was a span of 12 bases. This CDR3 has 12 residues. The CDR3 DNA sequence: TGCAGCGTTGAGGTTGGATCCGCCGAGCAGTACTTC. It is translated as CSVEVGSAEQYF.

This clonotype was counted only a few times. The chain joins TRBV6-5 to TRBJ2-2, with a possible D match to TRBD2 (5 bases). CDR3 length equals 13 residues. Germline CDR1 and CDR2: MNHEY and SVGAGI. Trimming cost V 7 bases and J 5 bases, with 11 bases left between them. The CDR3: CASTRGYTGELFF. DNA for the CDR3: TGTGCCAGCACCAGAGGGTATACCGGGGAGCTGTTTTTT.

In its sample, this clonotype was seen many times. The genes are TRBV29-1 and TRBJ1-1; a weak D match, TRBD1 (6 bases). The CDR3 runs 14 residues. Germline V gene data show CDR1 as SQVTM and CDR2 as ANQGSEA. V was clipped by 6 bases and J by 1 base, with 15 bases between them. CDR3 protein: CSVRGELGNTEAFF. CDR3 nucleotides: TGCAGCGTGAGGGGGGAACTAGGGAACACTGAAGCTTTCTTT.

J is TRBJ2-1 and V is TRBV7-2; D might be TRBD2 (6 bases). Germline V lookup: CDR1 SGHTA, CDR2 FQGNSA. This CDR3 region has 16 residues. V lost 3 bases, J lost 2 bases, and 14 bases lay in between. The CDR3 nucleotides read TGTGCCAGCAGCTTCACCCGGGACTTGACCTACAATGAGCAGTTCTTC. It translates to CASSFTRDLTYNEQFF. Full variable domain (missing parts from reference TRBV7-2 and TRBJ2-1): GAGVSQSPSNKVTEKGKDVELRCDPISGHTALYWYRQSLGQGLEFLIYFQGNSAPDKSGLPSDRFSAERTGGSVSTLTIQRTQQEDSAVYLCASSFTRDLTYNEQFFGPGTRLTVL.

This clonotype was seen at least ten times. The CDR3: CASSGTGISNQPQHF. CDR3 nucleotide sequence: TGTGCCAGCAGCGGGACCGGGATAAGCAATCAGCCCCAGCATTTT. This rearrangement joins TRBV12-3 or TRBV12-4 to TRBJ1-5, with a weak D call TRBD1 (5 bases). V lost 6 bases to trimming and J lost 1 base, with 13 bases between them. This CDR3 spans 15 amino acids.

The sample holds a few counts of this clonotype. The junction departs from the called germline gene at one end, perhaps through a read error. V gene TRBV20-1 combines with J gene TRBJ2-7, with 9 positions matching TRBD1. This CDR3 spans 15 amino acids. Germline V CDR1 and CDR2: DFQATT, SNEGSKA (reference sequence). The CDR3 nucleotides are TGCAGTGCTGGTAGAGGGGACAGGGTCTCCCACGAGCAGTACTTC. Amino acids: CSAGRGDRVSHEQYF.

This clonotype showed up many times. CDR3 DNA sequence: TGTGCCAGCAGTTACTCGAGCGGGACAGTTTACACCGGGGAGCTGTTTTTT. It yields the protein CASSYSSGTVYTGELFF. The gene calls are TRBV6-5 and TRBJ2-2; either TRBD1 or TRBD2 may supply D (7 bases each). Germline loops: CDR1 MNHEY, CDR2 SVGAGI. Trimming stripped 0 bases from V and 3 bases from J, with 14 bases between. This CDR3 is 17 amino acids long.

In this sample, this clonotype turned up a few times. The chain is built from TRBV6-1 and TRBJ1-2; possibly TRBD1 for D (6 bases). Germline V CDR1 and CDR2: MNHNS, SASEGT. Trimming stripped 1 base from V and 8 bases from J, with 11 bases between. There are 13 residues in the CDR3. The CDR3 DNA reads TGTGCCAGCAGTGAAGGGGGGCCAGGAGGCTACACCTTC. Protein sequence: CASSEGGPGGYTF.

This chain links TRBV7-3 with TRBJ2-2; no definite D call. The CDR3 spans 12 residues. Trimming removed 2 bases at V and 5 bases at J, with 3 bases between. Germline CDR1 reads SGHTA; CDR2 reads FQGTGA. This CDR3 reads CASSLDTGELFF. CDR3 in DNA: TGTGCCAGCAGCTTAGATACCGGGGAGCTGTTTTTT.

This clonotype has just a few counts. This chain connects TRBV9 to TRBJ1-2, with unresolved D. V was clipped by 3 bases and J by 5 bases, with 11 bases between them. Per the germline V gene, CDR1 is SGDLS and CDR2 is YYNGEE. There are 13 residues in the CDR3. The CDR3 reads CASSAPTGYGYTF. The CDR3 coding sequence is TGTGCCAGCAGCGCCCCGACGGGTTATGGCTACACCTTC.

This clonotype qualifies as medium-sized. This chain connects TRBV19 to TRBJ1-3; no definite D call. V lost 0 bases and J 0 bases, leaving 9 bases between the germline ends. Per germline, CDR1 LNHDA and CDR2 SQIVND (reference sequence). The CDR3 loop spans 16 amino acids. The chain's CDR3 is CASSIDYSSSGNTIYF. CDR3 bases: TGTGCCAGTAGTATAGATTACAGCAGCTCTGGAAACACCATATATTTT.

This clonotype was observed many times. This chain connects TRBV3-1 to TRBJ2-2; maybe TRBD1 (6 bases). This CDR3 has 14 residues. Per germline, CDR1 LGHDT and CDR2 YNNKEL (reference sequence). V was clipped by 8 bases and J by 0 bases, with 10 bases between them. The CDR3 here is CASQGTANTGELFF. In DNA, the CDR3 is TGTGCCAGCCAGGGGACCGCGAACACCGGGGAGCTGTTTTTT.

In its sample, this clonotype was seen many times. The rearrangement uses TRBV30 and TRBJ2-7; D is unresolved. The V gene's germline CDR1 is GTSNPN and CDR2 SVGIG (reference sequence). V lost 2 bases to trimming and J lost 0 bases, with 11 bases between them. This CDR3 has 14 residues. CDR3 bases: TGTGCCTGGAGTCTAGGATCTACCTCCTACGAGCAGTACTTC. This gives the protein CAWSLGSTSYEQYF.

This clonotype was seen at least ten times. V and J are TRBV10-3 and TRBJ2-1; 8 bases are shared with TRBD2. Germline-derived CDR1 and CDR2 are ENHRY and SYGVKD. The CDR3 spans 17 residues. V dropped 7 bases and J dropped 6; count of bases not matched to a gene: 17. The DNA of the CDR3 is TGTGCCATCAAAGGAATCCCGGGACTAGATTCAGGCAATGAGCAGTTCTTC. Residues: CAIKGIPGLDSGNEQFF.

The sample holds many counts of this clonotype. This chain connects TRBV5-1 to TRBJ2-5; maybe TRBD2 (6 bases). Deletions cut 6 bases from V and 5 bases from J, with 11 bases between. CDR3 size: 12 residues. The germline V gene has CDR1 SGHRS and CDR2 YFSETQ. CDR3 loop: CASIGSGETQYF. In DNA, the CDR3 is TGCGCCAGCATCGGAAGCGGGGAGACCCAGTACTTC.

Many counts were recorded for this clonotype. This chain links TRBV6-2 or TRBV6-3 with TRBJ2-3; D tentatively fits TRBD1 or TRBD2 (6 bases each). V lost 6 bases and J lost 2, with 21 bases in between. Germline V lookup: CDR1 MNHEY, CDR2 SVGEGT. The CDR3 extends over 17 amino acids. The CDR3 DNA follows: TGTGCCAGCAGCGCCCGGCGAGGGGCGGGACACACAGATACGCAGTATTTT. Encoded protein: CASSARRGAGHTDTQYF.

In its sample, this clonotype was seen many times. The chain combines TRBV3-1 with TRBJ1-6; no definite D call. Looked up from germline, CDR1 is LGHDT and CDR2 is YNNKEL (reference sequence). This CDR3 is built from 16 residues. V was trimmed by 1 base and J by 7 bases, leaving 14 bases between them. This chain's CDR3 is CASSQAGGRRNSPLHF. As DNA, the CDR3 is TGTGCCAGCAGCCAAGCCGGCGGAAGGCGCAATTCACCCCTCCACTTT.

The chain combines TRBV29-1 with TRBJ2-3; the match to TRBD2 covers 7 bases. The germline CDR1 and CDR2 sequences are SQVTM and ANQGSEA. V trimming: 4 bases; J trimming: 4 bases; junction bases outside the gene matches: 5. CDR3 length equals 13 residues. Written as DNA, the CDR3 is TGCAGCGTTGTCGGGGGGTGGCCAGATACGCAGTATTTT. It translates to CSVVGGWPDTQYF.